The 22 T cell receptor beta chains below come from one sample, sequenced in a study of cytomegalovirus exposure and HLA in healthy donors. Some clones are missing from TCRdb's copy, which holds only in-frame ones; the method was immunoSEQ multiplex PCR. The table has about 110,000 clones, about 92% seen once. The sample was PBMCs. The receptors here all came from a woman under 30 in good health and CMV-seronegative.

V and J are TRBV18 and TRBJ1-5, with a tentative D call TRBD1 (5 bases). Trimming removed 4 bases from V and 4 bases from J, with 8 bases in between. Germline V gene sequence: CDR1 KGHSH, CDR2 LQKENI. CDR3 length: 13 amino acids. This CDR3 is CASSLQGNQPQHF. CDR3 nucleotide sequence: TGTGCCAGCTCACTGCAGGGTAATCAGCCCCAGCATTTT.

The chain employs TRBV7-9 and TRBJ1-5; 7 bases line up with TRBD1. The CDR3 spans 15 residues. Germline loops: CDR1 SEHNR, CDR2 FQNEAQ (reference sequence). V shed 4 bases, J shed 6 bases, and the junction held 9 bases outside the gene matches. The CDR3 region is CASSSDREVGQPQHF. The CDR3 nucleotides read TGTGCCAGCAGCTCCGACAGGGAGGTAGGTCAGCCCCAGCATTTT.

V and J are TRBV30 and TRBJ2-1, with 9 bases that match TRBD2. V lost 5 bases and J lost 1; bases outside the gene matches: 9. CDR1 and CDR2 (germline): GTSNPN, SVGIG (reference sequence). This CDR3 has 16 amino acids. CDR3 nucleotide sequence: TGTGCCTGGGTTCCTAGCGGGAAGCTATCCTACAATGAGCAGTTCTTC. It is translated as CAWVPSGKLSYNEQFF.

This chain uses TRBV10-1 with TRBJ2-3; D perhaps matches TRBD2 (6 bases). V dropped 6 bases and J dropped 4 bases, with 8 bases sitting between them. Germline V gene data show CDR1 as WNHNN and CDR2 as SYGVQD (reference sequence). This CDR3 has 12 residues. As DNA, the CDR3 is TGCGCCAGCAGCGGGACTTCAGATACGCAGTATTTT. As protein: CASSGTSDTQYF.

The chain links TRBV7-9 to TRBJ2-1; D ambiguous. The germline V gene encodes CDR1 SEHNR and CDR2 FQNEAQ (reference sequence). This CDR3 comprises 15 residues. V lost 3 bases and J 4 bases, leaving 13 bases between the germline ends. The CDR3 spells CASSFTPPKYNEQFF. For the CDR3, the DNA is TGTGCCAGCAGCTTTACCCCGCCTAAATACAATGAGCAGTTCTTC.

The gene calls are TRBV7-3 and TRBJ2-3, with 10 nucleotides matching TRBD2. From germline, CDR1 is SGHTA and CDR2 FQGTGA. CDR3 length: 15 residues. Trimming at V came to 3 bases and at J to 1 base, leaving 1 base not matched to a gene. In DNA form, the CDR3 reads TGTGCCAGCAGCTTTCTAGCGGGGGGCACAGATACGCAGTATTTT. It is translated as CASSFLAGGTDTQYF. The full variable domain, in which reference TRBV7-3 and TRBJ2-3 provide the parts outside the CDR3, is GAGVSQTPSNKVTEKGKYVELRCDPISGHTALYWYRQSLGQGPEFLIYFQGTGAADDSGLPNDRFFAVRPEGSVSTLKIQRTERGDSAVYLCASSFLAGGTDTQYFGPGTRLTVL.

The V gene is TRBV4-1, the J gene TRBJ2-6; D might be TRBD1 (6 bases). Germline CDR1 is MGHRA and CDR2 is YSYEKL. CDR3 length: 17 amino acids. Trimming cost V 0 bases and J 0 bases, with 9 bases left between them. The CDR3 region has the DNA TGCGCCAGCAGCCAAGATCAGGGGTTCTCTGGGGCCAACGTCCTGACTTTC. It is translated as CASSQDQGFSGANVLTF.

This clone was counted a single time. V gene TRBV6-1 combines with J gene TRBJ1-2; 10 nucleotides agree with TRBD1. The CDR3 extends over 14 amino acids. The trim removed 3 bases at V and 6 bases at J, leaving 4 bases unmatched. Germline assignment: CDR1 MNHNS and CDR2 SASEGT. In nucleotides, the CDR3 is TGTGCCAGCAGTGACGCCGGGACAGGGGATGGCTACACCTTC. It codes for CASSDAGTGDGYTF.

Worth noting for this clone: The germline gene is not matched at one end of the junction; a read error may be the cause. The rearrangement joins TRBV7-7 to TRBJ2-1, with TRBD2 matching over 12 bases. Germline lookup yields CDR1 SSHAT and CDR2 FNYEAQ (reference sequence). The CDR3 spans 17 residues. CDR3 protein: CASSRTSGTIPDNEQFF. In nucleotides, the CDR3 is TGTGCTAGCAGCCGGACTAGCGGGACCATCCCGGACAATGAGCAGTTCTTC.

The chain joins TRBV6-5 to TRBJ1-1, with D possibly TRBD1 on 6 matching bases. The CDR3 contains 16 residues. V lost 4 bases, J lost 1 base, and 16 bases lay in between. Germline CDR1 and CDR2: MNHEY and SVGAGI. The CDR3 protein is CASSFDRLFGNTEAFF. The CDR3 DNA follows: TGTGCCAGCAGTTTTGACAGGCTCTTTGGGAACACTGAAGCTTTCTTT.

CDR3 amino acids: CASSPLTEPSGNTIYF. The CDR3 DNA reads TGTGCCAGCAGCCCCTTGACAGAACCCTCTGGAAACACCATATATTTT. The chain has TRBV7-9 and TRBJ1-3, with D possibly matching TRBD1 (5 bases). The CDR3 contains 16 residues. V shed 5 bases and J shed 0 bases, with 14 bases lying between them. CDR1 is SEHNR, CDR2 FQNEAQ, per germline (reference sequence).

This chain joins TRBV7-2 and TRBJ1-5; no definite D call. The CDR3 covers 14 residues. Trimming took 5 bases from V and 0 from J, leaving 8 bases between them. The germline CDR1 and CDR2 sequences are SGHTA and FQGNSA. DNA of the CDR3: TGTGCCAGCAGCCGAGAATATAGCAATCAGCCCCAGCATTTT. Protein product: CASSREYSNQPQHF.

The V and J genes are TRBV10-1 and TRBJ2-3; TRBD2 might be the D (6 bases). The V gene lost 3 bases and the J gene lost 4 bases, with 14 bases spanning the gap. Germline-derived CDR1 and CDR2 are WNHNN and SYGVQD (reference sequence). This CDR3 has 15 residues. The CDR3: CASSDPTGEPDTQYF. The CDR3 nucleotides read TGCGCCAGCAGTGATCCCACGGGGGAGCCAGATACGCAGTATTTT.

The rearrangement joins TRBV9 to TRBJ1-3, with 7 bases aligning to TRBD1. The CDR3 totals 15 residues. After removal of 1 base from V and 4 bases from J, the junction contained 5 bases not matched to a gene. Germline V gives CDR1 SGDLS, CDR2 YYNGEE. The DNA of the CDR3 is TGTGCCAGCAGCGTATCGGGGACAGTCGGAAACACCATATATTTT. Its protein is CASSVSGTVGNTIYF.

This chain joins TRBV29-1 and TRBJ1-3, with TRBD1 matching 11 bases. CDR1 and CDR2 from the germline V gene are SQVTM and ANQGSEA. V was clipped by 6 bases and J by 4 bases; unmatched bases: 8. The CDR3 has 15 amino acids. The CDR3 reads CSVIRTGGAGNTIYF. As DNA, the CDR3 is TGCAGCGTCATTAGGACAGGGGGCGCCGGAAACACCATATATTTT. Using reference TRBV29-1 and TRBJ1-3 for the parts outside the CDR3, the full variable domain is SAVISQKPSRDICQRGTSLTIQCQVDSQVTMMFWYRQQPGQSLTLIATANQGSEATYESGFVIDKFPISRPNLTFSTLTVSNMSPEDSSIYLCSVIRTGGAGNTIYFGEGSWLTVV.

CDR3 sequence (DNA): TGTGCCAGCAGCTTAGAGGGACAGTCCTATGAAAAACTGTTTTTT. Encoded protein: CASSLEGQSYEKLFF. The chain joins TRBV7-2 to TRBJ1-4, with 7 bases fitting TRBD1. Looked up from germline, CDR1 is SGHTA and CDR2 is FQGNSA. V was pared by 1 base and J by 6 bases, with 5 bases of the junction left unmatched. The CDR3 sequence is 15 residues long.

The chain joins TRBV7-3 to TRBJ1-1; 7 nucleotides align to TRBD1. CDR1 is SGHTA and CDR2 is FQGTGA in the germline V gene. The CDR3 loop spans 14 amino acids. J was trimmed by 1 base and V by 2 bases; bases with no gene match: 1. The CDR3 loop is CASSLDRANTEAFF. The CDR3 DNA sequence: TGTGCCAGCAGCTTAGACAGGGCGAACACTGAAGCTTTCTTT. The full variable domain, in which reference TRBV7-3 and TRBJ1-1 provide the parts outside the CDR3, is GAGVSQTPSNKVTEKGKYVELRCDPISGHTALYWYRQSLGQGPEFLIYFQGTGAADDSGLPNDRFFAVRPEGSVSTLKIQRTERGDSAVYLCASSLDRANTEAFFGQGTRLTVV.

The gene calls are TRBV28 and TRBJ2-7, with D tentatively TRBD1 (7 bases). V shed 6 bases and J shed 4 bases, with 16 bases lying between them. This CDR3 contains 14 residues. Germline V gives CDR1 MDHEN, CDR2 SYDVKM. The CDR3 protein is CASSVLQGRYEQYF. Here the CDR3 DNA reads TGTGCCAGCAGCGTATTACAGGGGAGGTACGAGCAGTACTTC.

The V and J genes are TRBV10-3 and TRBJ2-7; TRBD1 might be the D (6 bases). This CDR3 comprises 14 residues. Deletions cut 6 bases from V and 1 base from J, with 13 bases between. Germline V gene sequence: CDR1 ENHRY, CDR2 SYGVKD. The CDR3 nucleotides read TGTGCCATCAGCCCAGGGGTAAGGTCCTACGAGCAGTACTTC. Translated: CAISPGVRSYEQYF.

The gene calls are TRBV28 and TRBJ2-2; TRBD1 matches 7 bases. Germline assignment: CDR1 MDHEN and CDR2 SYDVKM. The CDR3 totals 17 residues. V lost 1 base to trimming and J lost 3 bases; unmatched junction nucleotides: 8. The DNA for the CDR3 is TGTGCCAGCAGTTTATCCTCCTGGGACAGATACACCGGGGAGCTGTTTTTT. Translation gives CASSLSSWDRYTGELFF.

This sequence joins TRBV7-9 and TRBJ1-1; no firm D call. The length of the CDR3 is 13 residues. V shed 2 bases and J shed 8 bases, with 12 bases lying between them. Germline V gives CDR1 SEHNR, CDR2 FQNEAQ (reference sequence). The CDR3 nucleotides are TGTGCCAGCAGCTTATATAGTGAAGTAGAAGCTTTCTTT. It yields the protein CASSLYSEVEAFF.

This clone was observed a single time. J is TRBJ2-1 and V is TRBV27, with a weak D call TRBD2 (5 bases). Germline values: CDR1 MNHEY, CDR2 SMNVEV (reference sequence). This CDR3 is built from 16 residues. Trimming removed 6 bases at V and 4 bases at J, with 19 bases between. In nucleotides, the CDR3 is TGTGCCAGCAGCCTAGCCCCAGAAGAGAGATACAATGAGCAGTTCTTC. Its protein is CASSLAPEERYNEQFF.